A single sample is the source of the 2 T cell receptor beta chains below, sequenced in a study of OX40 agonist ivuxolimab in advanced cancers. Libraries were made using the immunoSEQ multiplex PCR assay. The source is immuneACCESS, and TCRdb retained only in-frame sequences with V and J called. Part of the clones is not carried over; for the studies checked, unresolved V genes explain less than half of this, and the remainder is unexplained. The sample records roughly 56,000 clones, about 80% of which are singletons. Under 4.5% of the sample rests with the top ten. Sequencing used CD4+ or CD8+ T cells sorted from blood, obtained in a trial of the OX40 agonist ivuxolimab. These receptors were taken from an adult with an advanced solid tumor such as melanoma, head and neck, liver or kidney cancer.

DNA of the CDR3: TGTGCCAGCAGCTTAGGCTATGGGGGAGTCTATAATTCACCCCTCCACTTT. This encodes CASSLGYGGVYNSPLHF. This sequence joins TRBV11-2 and TRBJ1-6; D perhaps matches TRBD1 (5 bases). CDR1 is SGHAT, CDR2 FQNNGV, per germline. The CDR3 loop spans 17 amino acids. The V gene lost 1 base and the J gene lost 3 bases, with 13 bases spanning the gap.

The chain couples TRBV27 to TRBJ2-3; possible D gene TRBD2, 6 bases. Trimming removed 7 bases at V and 0 bases at J, with 14 bases between. The CDR3 length is 15 residues. In germline, CDR1 is MNHEY, CDR2 SMNVEV (reference sequence). CDR3 residues: CASKRRGPSTDTQYF. The CDR3 bases are TGTGCCAGCAAAAGGAGGGGTCCTAGCACAGATACGCAGTATTTT.